The T cell receptor (beta chain) under discussion was sequenced for a study of cytomegalovirus exposure and HLA in healthy donors. Study results and caveats: Earlier analysis looked at TCR beta V segments, and most were productive about 90% or about 30% of the time. A later analysis linked a missense variant in DCLRE1C to the trimming of TCR beta V and J genes. The records held CMV serostatus as the only immune exposure information. Later work associated roughly 17,000 TCR beta sequences with HLA alleles at 0.05 false discovery rate.

The CDR3 has 18 residues. With respect to this clone: Its antigen is still unknown.

Both 60 Vbeta primers and 13 Jbeta primers went into the PCR. The protocol was immunoSEQ multiplex PCR, while the TCRdb copy is restricted to in-frame clones and leaves out a portion. The sample includes some 140,000 clones, approximately 79% of them seen just once. The J gene is TRBJ1-6, the V gene TRBV21-1. TRBV21-1 is given as a pseudogene. Sample: PBMCs. This clonotype was sampled from a man between 18 and 35 years old in good health and CMV-seropositive. CDR3 loop: CASSKALFGGDHNSPLHF. For the CDR3, the DNA is TGTGCCAGCAGCAAAGCGCTTTTCGGGGGAGATCATAATTCACCCCTCCACTTT.